A single sample is the source of the 24 T cell receptor beta chains below, sequenced in a study of shared clonotypes between healthy human individuals. The protocol was immunoSEQ multiplex PCR, while the TCRdb copy is restricted to in-frame clones and leaves out a portion. The sample has 1.6 million or so clones, around 98.5% seen once. The sequencing sample was made of naive CD4+ T cells sorted from blood. Subset defined: CD45RA+ positively selected. The origin of the receptors is a man aged 25-40 years in good health.

Worth noting for this clone: The same CDR3 also results from other DNA sequences found in this sample. The chain employs TRBV18 and TRBJ2-7, with D possibly TRBD1 on 7 matching bases. The CDR3 length is 14 residues. V was trimmed by 3 bases and J by 1 base, leaving 10 bases between them. Germline CDR1 and CDR2: KGHSH and LQKENI. CDR3 in DNA: TGTGCCAGCTCACCGGCAGGGGGGTCCTACGAGCAGTACTTC. As protein: CASSPAGGSYEQYF.

V gene TRBV18 combines with J gene TRBJ2-7; D not certain. V was shortened by 7 bases and J by 5 bases, with 18 bases between the two germline ends. Germline V CDR1 and CDR2: KGHSH, LQKENI. CDR3 length equals 14 residues. CDR3 sequence (DNA): TGTGCCAGCTTAACCGGAGCTTCCGACGACGAGCAGTACTTC. It yields the protein CASLTGASDDEQYF. Full variable domain (remainder filled in from reference TRBV18 and TRBJ2-7): NAGVMQNPRHLVRRRGQEARLRCSPMKGHSHVYWYRQLPEEGLKFMVYLQKENIIDESGMPKERFSAEFPKEGPSILRIQQVVRGDSAAYFCASLTGASDDEQYFGPGTRLTVT.

The chain has TRBV7-3 and TRBJ2-5; TRBD2 matches 7 bases. The CDR3 covers 16 residues. V lost 6 bases to trimming and J lost 0 bases; unmatched junction nucleotides: 10. The V gene's germline CDR1 is SGHTA and CDR2 FQGTGA. CDR3 region: CASSPKVGGNQETQYF. CDR3 nucleotides: TGTGCCAGCAGTCCCAAGGTGGGAGGGAACCAAGAGACCCAGTACTTC.

V gene TRBV7-9 combines with J gene TRBJ2-1; 7 bases are a match to TRBD1. Germline V gene sequence: CDR1 SEHNR, CDR2 FQNEAQ (reference sequence). The CDR3 contains 14 residues. Losses at the gene ends were 5 bases for V and 6 bases for J; bases not matched to a gene: 7. CDR3 amino acids: CASSQIDRVNEQFF. In DNA, the CDR3 is TGTGCCAGCAGCCAAATCGACAGGGTCAATGAGCAGTTCTTC.

The genes are TRBV6-1 and TRBJ1-5, with 8 nucleotides matching TRBD1. In germline, CDR1 is MNHNS, CDR2 SASEGT. The length of the CDR3 is 15 residues. The trim removed 6 bases at V and 0 bases at J, leaving 4 bases unmatched. CDR3: CASRETGVSNQPQHF. As DNA, the CDR3 is TGTGCCAGCAGGGAGACAGGGGTTAGCAATCAGCCCCAGCATTTT.

The V and J genes are TRBV10-3 and TRBJ2-7; the match to TRBD2 covers 11 bases. J lost 7 bases, V lost 5 bases, and 19 bases had no gene match. This CDR3 spans 18 amino acids. Germline values: CDR1 ENHRY, CDR2 SYGVKD. Here the CDR3 reads CAISTLHSIAGGPREQYF. The CDR3 DNA reads as TGTGCCATCAGTACCCTTCATTCGATAGCGGGAGGGCCGCGAGAGCAGTACTTC.

This clone was seen a single time. The chain uses TRBV10-1 and TRBJ2-2, with a tentative D call TRBD2 (6 bases). The germline gives CDR1 WNHNN, CDR2 SYGVQD (reference sequence). This CDR3 has 17 amino acids. Trimming cost V 2 bases and J 0 bases, with 13 bases left between them. The CDR3 coding sequence is TGCGCCAGCAGTGAGGTCGGAGGGCAGGCGAACACCGGGGAGCTGTTTTTT. Protein product: CASSEVGGQANTGELFF.

The rearrangement uses TRBV5-5 and TRBJ2-3; D possibly corresponds to TRBD2 (5 bases). Germline loops: CDR1 SGHKS, CDR2 YYEKEE (reference sequence). CDR3 length equals 16 residues. Trimming took 0 bases from V and 1 from J, leaving 12 bases between them. CDR3 sequence (DNA): TGTGCCAGCAGCTTGGCCTTGGCGGGCCGCACAGATACGCAGTATTTT. Translating gives CASSLALAGRTDTQYF.

The chain joins TRBV7-2 to TRBJ2-5, with a tentative D call TRBD2 (6 bases). Trimming took 0 bases from V and 2 from J, leaving 13 bases between them. From germline, CDR1 is SGHTA and CDR2 FQGNSA. There are 16 residues in the CDR3. The CDR3 here is CASSLALVGGQETQYF. In DNA, the CDR3 is TGTGCCAGCAGCTTAGCGCTTGTGGGGGGACAAGAGACCCAGTACTTC.

This chain links TRBV9 with TRBJ1-4, with TRBD1 as a possible D gene (5 bases). The germline CDR1 and CDR2 sequences are SGDLS and YYNGEE. The V gene lost 0 bases and the J gene lost 0 bases, with 12 bases spanning the gap. The CDR3 is made up of 17 amino acids. CDR3 nucleotides: TGTGCCAGCAGCGTAGACGGGACCTTGACAACTAATGAAAAACTGTTTTTT. This gives the protein CASSVDGTLTTNEKLFF.

This clone was seen a few times. The V call is TRBV18, the J call TRBJ2-4; a possible D gene is TRBD1 (6 bases). The CDR3 has 15 residues. Germline CDR1 is KGHSH and CDR2 is LQKENI. Trimming stripped 3 bases from V and 9 bases from J, with 18 bases between. The CDR3 region has the DNA TGTGCCAGCTCACCTTTGGGCGCAGGGGTGAGCATTCAGTACTTC. Residues: CASSPLGAGVSIQYF.

The chain carries TRBV10-3 and TRBJ1-3; D uncertain. V lost 7 bases and J lost 0, with 10 bases in between. The CDR3 length is 14 residues. Per the germline V gene, CDR1 is ENHRY and CDR2 is SYGVKD. The CDR3 nucleotides are TGTGCCATCACTGCCACCGACTCTGGAAACACCATATATTTT. This codes for CAITATDSGNTIYF.

The chain links TRBV10-3 to TRBJ1-1; TRBD1 matches 9 bases. CDR1 is ENHRY, CDR2 SYGVKD, per germline. J gave up 3 bases and V 6 bases, and 8 bases lay outside the gene matches. This CDR3 is 15 amino acids long. The CDR3 spells CAISQLQGAYTEAFF. CDR3 coding DNA: TGTGCCATCAGCCAACTACAGGGGGCCTACACTGAAGCTTTCTTT.

The chain recombines TRBV4-1 with TRBJ2-1, with D perhaps TRBD2 (5 bases). Germline loops: CDR1 MGHRA, CDR2 YSYEKL. V was cut by 0 bases and J by 7 bases, with 13 bases left in between. The CDR3 consists of 15 residues. The CDR3 bases are TGCGCCAGCAGCCAAGATGGCCTATCGGGGAATGAGCAGTTCTTC. This translates into CASSQDGLSGNEQFF.

This rearrangement joins TRBV7-3 to TRBJ2-2; the D gene is possibly TRBD2 (5 bases). Trimming took off 5 bases at V and 0 bases at J, with 16 bases between the two ends. The CDR3 is made up of 17 amino acids. Germline loops: CDR1 SGHTA, CDR2 FQGTGA. The DNA for the CDR3 is TGTGCCAGCAGCCTAAAGCCTAGCCCGGCGAACACCGGGGAGCTGTTTTTT. Translating it yields CASSLKPSPANTGELFF. The full variable domain, rest sourced from reference TRBV7-3 and TRBJ2-2, is GAGVSQTPSNKVTEKGKYVELRCDPISGHTALYWYRQSLGQGPEFLIYFQGTGAADDSGLPNDRFFAVRPEGSVSTLKIQRTERGDSAVYLCASSLKPSPANTGELFFGEGSRLTVL.

The chain carries TRBV27 and TRBJ2-3; 8 nucleotides match TRBD1. This CDR3 region has 15 residues. Germline-derived CDR1 and CDR2 are MNHEY and SMNVEV (reference sequence). The V gene end was trimmed by 4 bases and the J gene end by 3 bases; junction bases not matched to a gene: 6. CDR3 DNA: TGTGCCAGCAGTTACCGGGACAGGAGTACAGATACGCAGTATTTT. This encodes CASSYRDRSTDTQYF.

The chain uses TRBV5-1 and TRBJ2-5; D is perhaps TRBD1 (6 bases). Germline V gene lookup returns CDR1 SGHRS and CDR2 YFSETQ. This CDR3 has 14 amino acids. With 0 bases removed from V and 0 bases from J, the gap between germline ends came to 6 bases. This CDR3 is CASSLGDNQETQYF. Here the CDR3 DNA reads TGCGCCAGCAGCTTGGGGGACAACCAAGAGACCCAGTACTTC.

The chain carries TRBV1 and TRBJ2-7. TRBV1 is an annotated pseudogene. The CDR3 contains 15 residues. CDR3 region: CTSSQRGKRIYEQYF. The CDR3 nucleotides read TGCACCAGCAGCCAACGGGGCAAGCGGATCTACGAGCAGTACTTC.

This chain joins TRBV5-1 and TRBJ2-2, with D possibly TRBD2 on 6 matching bases. V was cut by 5 bases and J by 4 bases, with 15 bases left in between. Germline lookup yields CDR1 SGHRS and CDR2 YFSETQ. This CDR3 contains 15 residues. CDR3 loop: CASRGGGIPTGELFF. The CDR3 DNA is TGCGCCAGCAGGGGTGGCGGGATCCCCACCGGGGAGCTGTTTTTT.

This chain links TRBV30 with TRBJ2-4; TRBD1 aligns across 7 bases. The CDR3 sequence is 15 residues long. V lost 2 bases to trimming and J lost 2 bases; unmatched junction nucleotides: 6. The germline V gene encodes CDR1 GTSNPN and CDR2 SVGIG (reference sequence). CDR3 protein: CAWSIRGNPKNIQYF. The CDR3 region has the DNA TGTGCCTGGAGTATCAGGGGGAACCCCAAAAACATTCAGTACTTC.

The CDR3 spells CSVARWTGSSYEQYF. CDR3 bases: TGCAGCGTTGCCCGCTGGACAGGGAGCTCCTACGAGCAGTACTTC. The rearrangement links TRBV29-1 to TRBJ2-7; 8 bases align to TRBD1. V lost 4 bases to trimming and J lost 0 bases; unmatched junction nucleotides: 8. This CDR3 has 15 amino acids. The germline V gene encodes CDR1 SQVTM and CDR2 ANQGSEA.

As concerns this clone: Other DNA sequences from this sample encode an identical CDR3 as well. This chain uses TRBV5-4 with TRBJ2-3, with unresolved D. Germline CDR1 reads SGHNT; CDR2 reads YYREEE (reference sequence). Trimming stripped 0 bases from V and 2 bases from J, with 4 bases between. The CDR3 loop spans 13 amino acids. CDR3 in DNA: TGTGCCAGCAGCTTGGTACCCACAGATACGCAGTATTTT. Protein product: CASSLVPTDTQYF.

The chain is built from TRBV30 and TRBJ1-3; 7 nucleotides agree with TRBD1. The germline CDR1 and CDR2 sequences are GTSNPN and SVGIG (reference sequence). V dropped 3 bases and J dropped 0; count of bases not matched to a gene: 2. The CDR3 is 14 residues long. As DNA, the CDR3 is TGTGCCTGGAGCCGACAGGGCTCTGGAAACACCATATATTTT. Translating it yields CAWSRQGSGNTIYF.

Only one count was recorded for this clone. The sample carries other DNA sequences with the same CDR3. The gene calls are TRBV7-3 and TRBJ2-3; D is undetermined. The CDR3 contains 13 residues. V was pared by 3 bases and J by 2 bases, with 6 bases between. Germline V lookup: CDR1 SGHTA, CDR2 FQGTGA. CDR3 loop: CASSLGSTDTQYF. DNA for the CDR3: TGTGCCAGCAGCTTGGGTTCCACAGATACGCAGTATTTT. Based on the CDR3 plus reference TRBV7-3 and TRBJ2-3, the full variable domain is GAGVSQTPSNKVTEKGKYVELRCDPISGHTALYWYRQSLGQGPEFLIYFQGTGAADDSGLPNDRFFAVRPEGSVSTLKIQRTERGDSAVYLCASSLGSTDTQYFGPGTRLTVL.